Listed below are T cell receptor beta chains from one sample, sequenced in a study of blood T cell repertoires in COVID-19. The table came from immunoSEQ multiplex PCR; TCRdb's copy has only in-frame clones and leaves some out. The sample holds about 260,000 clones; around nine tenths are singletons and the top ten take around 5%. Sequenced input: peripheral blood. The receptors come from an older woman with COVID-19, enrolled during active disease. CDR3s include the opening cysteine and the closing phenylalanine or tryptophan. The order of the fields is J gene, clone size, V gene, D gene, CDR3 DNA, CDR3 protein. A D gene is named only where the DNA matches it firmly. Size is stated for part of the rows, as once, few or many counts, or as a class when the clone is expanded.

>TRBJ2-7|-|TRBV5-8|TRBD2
TGTGCCAGCAGCTCCTATATGACTAGCGGCTCCTACGAGCAGTACTTC
CASSSYMTSGSYEQYF
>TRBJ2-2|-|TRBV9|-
TGTGCCAGCAGCGCAACCGGCGGGGCGGGCACCGGGGAGCTGTTTTTT
CASSATGGAGTGELFF
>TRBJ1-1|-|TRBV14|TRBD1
TGTGCCAGCAGCCCCGGACAGGGGTTTCAGAACACTGAAGCTTTCTTT
CASSPGQGFQNTEAFF
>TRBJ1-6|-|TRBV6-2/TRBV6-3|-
TGTGCCAGCAGTTACGGGCGACAGTTCTACCTCCACTTT
CASSYGRQFYLHF
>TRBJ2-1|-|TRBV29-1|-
TGCAGCGTCGCAAGGGGTGAGCAGTTCTTC
CSVARGEQFF
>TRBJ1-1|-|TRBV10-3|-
TGTGCCATCAGTGAGTCGACAAGATCCACTGAAGCTTTCTTT
CAISESTRSTEAFF
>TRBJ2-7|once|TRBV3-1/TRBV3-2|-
TGTGCCAGCAGCCTTTTATACGAGCAGTACTTC
CASSLLYEQYF
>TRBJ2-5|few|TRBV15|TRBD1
TGTGCCACCAGCAGCCAACAGGGGGCCGGGGAGACCCAGTACTTC
CATSSQQGAGETQYF
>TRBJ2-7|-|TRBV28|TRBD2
TGTGCCAGCAGTTTAAATGGCGGGAGGGCCACCGAGCAGTACTTC
CASSLNGGRATEQYF
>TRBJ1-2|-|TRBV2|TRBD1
TGTGCCAGCAGAGGACAGGGGACTACGACCATATATGGCTACACCTTC
CASRGQGTTTIYGYTF
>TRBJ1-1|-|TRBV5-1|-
TGCGCCAGCAGCTTGGAACCCAGCGGTGAAGCTTTCTTT
CASSLEPSGEAFF
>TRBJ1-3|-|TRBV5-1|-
TGCGCCAGCAGCTTGGGGGGGGGCGCAATTGGAAACACCATATATTTT
CASSLGGGAIGNTIYF
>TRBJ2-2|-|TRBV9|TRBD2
TGTGCCAGCAGCTCCAGGCGGGGAGGGCCAAACACCGGGGAGCTGTTTTTT
CASSSRRGGPNTGELFF
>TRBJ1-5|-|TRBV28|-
TGTGCCAGCAGTCCCCCCTTGGGGCACAATCAGCCCCAGCATTTT
CASSPPLGHNQPQHF
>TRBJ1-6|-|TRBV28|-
TGTGCCAGCAGCCTCGGAGCCAGGGTTTCACCCCTCCACTTT
CASSLGARVSPLHF
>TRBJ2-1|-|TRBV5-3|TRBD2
TGTGCCAGAAGCTTGATCGGTGAAGGACTAGCGGGGGGGCAGTTCTTC
CARSLIGEGLAGGQFF
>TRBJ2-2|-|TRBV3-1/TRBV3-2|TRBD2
TGTGCCAGCAGCCAAGAAGGGCGAGCGGGAGTTTTCACCGGGGAGCTGTTTTTT
CASSQEGRAGVFTGELFF
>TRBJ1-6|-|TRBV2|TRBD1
TGTGCCAGCAGCCCTGGACAGGGCGGCTCACCCCTCCACTTT
CASSPGQGGSPLHF
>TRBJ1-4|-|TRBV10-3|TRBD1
TGTGCCATCAGTGAGAGGGACAGGGGCAATGAAAAACTGTTTTTT
CAISERDRGNEKLFF
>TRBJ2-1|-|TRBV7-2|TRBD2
TGTGCCAGCAGTTCCGAACAGGCGGGAGGCCCGTTGAATGAGCAGTTCTTC
CASSSEQAGGPLNEQFF
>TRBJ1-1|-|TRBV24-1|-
TGTGCCACCAGAGGACACCCGAACACTGAAGCTTTCTTT
CATRGHPNTEAFF
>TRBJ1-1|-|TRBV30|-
TGTGCCTGGAGCTTACGGTTGAGCACTGAAGCTTTCTTT
CAWSLRLSTEAFF
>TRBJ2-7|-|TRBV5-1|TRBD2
TGCGCCAGCAGCTTGGGGACTAGCGGGAGGAACCACGAGCAGTACTTC
CASSLGTSGRNHEQYF
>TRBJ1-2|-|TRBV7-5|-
TGTGCCAGAAGCTTGGAAGGGTTCCCTCCTAGCGGCTACACCTTC
CARSLEGFPPSGYTF
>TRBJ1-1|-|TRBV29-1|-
TGCAGCGTTGTGGTGCGCACTGAAGCTTTCTTT
CSVVVRTEAFF
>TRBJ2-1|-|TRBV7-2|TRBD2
TGTGCCAGCAGCCGCGGGAGAACCCCTGCCTACAATGAGCAGTTCTTC
CASSRGRTPAYNEQFF
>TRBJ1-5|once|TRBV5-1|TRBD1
TGCGCCAGCAGCAAAACAGGGGAACAGCCCCAGCATTTT
CASSKTGEQPQHF
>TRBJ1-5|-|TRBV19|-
TGTGCCAGTAGTATCCCGGTGACATGGCCCCAGCATTTT
CASSIPVTWPQHF
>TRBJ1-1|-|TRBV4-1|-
TGCGCCAGCAGCCAAGATGGGGGAGGGCCGGGGACTGAAGCTTTCTTT
CASSQDGGGPGTEAFF
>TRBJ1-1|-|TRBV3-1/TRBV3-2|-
TGTGCCAGCAGCCAAGGCACCCGGGGGTCTGAAGCTTTCTTT
CASSQGTRGSEAFF